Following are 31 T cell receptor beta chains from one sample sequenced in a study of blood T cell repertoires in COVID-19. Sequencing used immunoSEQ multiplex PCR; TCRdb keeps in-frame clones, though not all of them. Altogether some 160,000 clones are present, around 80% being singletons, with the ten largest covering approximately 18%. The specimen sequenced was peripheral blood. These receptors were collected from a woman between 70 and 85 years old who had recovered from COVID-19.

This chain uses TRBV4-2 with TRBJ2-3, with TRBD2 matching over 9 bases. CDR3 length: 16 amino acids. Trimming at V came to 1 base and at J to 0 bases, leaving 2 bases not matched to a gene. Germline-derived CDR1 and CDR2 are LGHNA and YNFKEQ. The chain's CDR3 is CASSQGTSESTDTQYF. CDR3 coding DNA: TGTGCCAGCAGCCAAGGGACTAGCGAGAGCACAGATACGCAGTATTTT.

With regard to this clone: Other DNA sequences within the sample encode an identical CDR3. The CDR3 reads CATSRVWTGGRGYTF. The CDR3 nucleotides are TGTGCCACCAGCAGAGTTTGGACAGGGGGGCGGGGCTACACCTTC. The chain employs TRBV15 and TRBJ1-2; 10 bases are shared with TRBD1. Germline CDR1 LNHNV, CDR2 YYDKDF (reference sequence). The ends lost 1 base at V and 8 bases at J; junction bases unmatched: 7. This CDR3 comprises 15 residues.

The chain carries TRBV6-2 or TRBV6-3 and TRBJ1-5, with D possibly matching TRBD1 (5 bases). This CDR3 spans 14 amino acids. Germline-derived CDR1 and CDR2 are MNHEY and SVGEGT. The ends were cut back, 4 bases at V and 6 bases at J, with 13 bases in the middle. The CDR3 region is CASSWGLEGQPQHF. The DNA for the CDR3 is TGTGCCAGCAGTTGGGGCCTGGAAGGTCAGCCCCAGCATTTT.

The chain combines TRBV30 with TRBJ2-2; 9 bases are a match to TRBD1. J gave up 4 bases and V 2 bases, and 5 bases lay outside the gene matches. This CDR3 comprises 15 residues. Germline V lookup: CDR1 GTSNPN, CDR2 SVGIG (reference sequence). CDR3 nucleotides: TGTGCCTGGAGTCCCCGGACAGGGGCCACCGGGGAGCTGTTTTTT. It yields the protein CAWSPRTGATGELFF. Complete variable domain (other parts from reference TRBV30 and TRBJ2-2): SQTIHQWPATLVQPVGSPLSLECTVEGTSNPNLYWYRQAAGRGLQLLFYSVGIGQISSEVPQNLSASRPQDRQFILSSKKLLLSDSGFYLCAWSPRTGATGELFFGEGSRLTVL.

The CDR3 here is CASSEVGRNEQFF. The CDR3 bases are TGTGCCAGCAGTGAGGTGGGGCGTAATGAGCAGTTCTTC. This sequence joins TRBV2 and TRBJ2-1, with D possibly TRBD1 on 5 matching bases. CDR1 and CDR2 (germline): SNHLY, FYNNEI. This CDR3 has 13 residues. V lost 3 bases, J lost 7 bases, and 10 bases lay in between.

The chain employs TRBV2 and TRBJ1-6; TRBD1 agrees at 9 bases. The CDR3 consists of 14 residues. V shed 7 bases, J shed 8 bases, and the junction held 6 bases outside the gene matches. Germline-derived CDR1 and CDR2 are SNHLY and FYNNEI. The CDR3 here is CASTRQGGDSPLHF. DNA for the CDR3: TGTGCCAGCACCCGACAGGGGGGGGATTCACCCCTCCACTTT.

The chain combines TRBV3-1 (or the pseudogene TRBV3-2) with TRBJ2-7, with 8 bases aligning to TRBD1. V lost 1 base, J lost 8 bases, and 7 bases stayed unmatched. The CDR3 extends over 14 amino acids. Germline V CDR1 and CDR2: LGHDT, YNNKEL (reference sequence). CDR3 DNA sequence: TGTGCCAGCAGCCAAGTGCGGGGACAGGCGAAGCAGTACTTC. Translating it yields CASSQVRGQAKQYF.

CDR3 coding DNA: TGTGCCAGCTCACCAATCGTCGGTAGCACAGATACGCAGTATTTT. It translates to CASSPIVGSTDTQYF. The chain couples TRBV18 to TRBJ2-3; D call uncertain. The length of the CDR3 is 15 residues. Trimming shortened V by 2 bases and J by 0 bases, and 9 bases separated the two germline ends. Germline V gene sequence: CDR1 KGHSH, CDR2 LQKENI.

CDR3 bases: TGTGCCAGCGCCACGCCCGGGGGGAGGGACACTGAAGCTTTCTTT. Protein sequence: CASATPGGRDTEAFF. This rearrangement joins TRBV3-1 (or the pseudogene TRBV3-2) to TRBJ1-1; D may be TRBD1 (5 bases). V was pared by 8 bases and J by 3 bases, with 19 bases between. In germline, CDR1 is LGHDT, CDR2 YNNKEL (reference sequence). The CDR3 covers 15 residues.

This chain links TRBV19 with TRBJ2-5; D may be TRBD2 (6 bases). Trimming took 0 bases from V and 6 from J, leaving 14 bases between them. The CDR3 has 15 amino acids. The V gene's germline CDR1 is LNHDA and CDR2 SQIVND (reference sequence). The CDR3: CASSIDKEGRQTQYF. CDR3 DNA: TGTGCCAGTAGTATAGATAAGGAGGGGAGGCAGACCCAGTACTTC.

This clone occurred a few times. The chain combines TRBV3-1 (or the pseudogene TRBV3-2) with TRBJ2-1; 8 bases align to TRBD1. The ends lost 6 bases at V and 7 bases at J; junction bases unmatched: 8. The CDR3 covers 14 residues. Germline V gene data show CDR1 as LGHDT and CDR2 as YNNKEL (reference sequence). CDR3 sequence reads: CASRTDRVENEQFF. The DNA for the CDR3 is TGTGCCAGCAGGACGGACAGGGTGGAGAATGAGCAGTTCTTC.

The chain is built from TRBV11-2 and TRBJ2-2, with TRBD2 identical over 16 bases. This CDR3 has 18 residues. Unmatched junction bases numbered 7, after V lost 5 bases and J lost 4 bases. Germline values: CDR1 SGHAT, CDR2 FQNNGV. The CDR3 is CASSVGLAGGRGTGELFF. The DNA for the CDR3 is TGTGCCAGCAGCGTGGGACTAGCGGGGGGGCGTGGCACCGGGGAGCTGTTTTTT.

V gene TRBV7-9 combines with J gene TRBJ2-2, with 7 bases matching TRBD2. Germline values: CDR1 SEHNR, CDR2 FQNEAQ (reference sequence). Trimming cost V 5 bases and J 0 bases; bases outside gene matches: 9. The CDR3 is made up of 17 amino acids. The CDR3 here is CASSLRGEGTNTGELFF. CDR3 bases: TGTGCCAGCAGCCTTCGGGGGGAGGGGACGAACACCGGGGAGCTGTTTTTT.

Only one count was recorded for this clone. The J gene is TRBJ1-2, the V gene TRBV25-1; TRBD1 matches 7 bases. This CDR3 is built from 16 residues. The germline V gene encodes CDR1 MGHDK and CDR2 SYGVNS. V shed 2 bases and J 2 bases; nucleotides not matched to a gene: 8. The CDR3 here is CASSERRTGPNYGYTF. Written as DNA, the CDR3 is TGTGCCAGCAGTGAAAGGCGGACAGGACCGAACTATGGCTACACCTTC.

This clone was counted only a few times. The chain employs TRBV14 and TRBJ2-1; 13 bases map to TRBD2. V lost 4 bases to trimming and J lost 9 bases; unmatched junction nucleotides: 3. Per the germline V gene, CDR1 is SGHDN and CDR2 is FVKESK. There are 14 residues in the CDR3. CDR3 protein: CASSRTSGSSEQFF. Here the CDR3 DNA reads TGTGCCAGCAGCCGGACTAGCGGGAGCAGTGAGCAGTTCTTC.

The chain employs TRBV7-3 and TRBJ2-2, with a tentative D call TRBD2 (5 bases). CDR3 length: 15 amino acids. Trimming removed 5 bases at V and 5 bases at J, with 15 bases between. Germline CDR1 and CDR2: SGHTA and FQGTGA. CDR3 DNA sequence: TGTGCCAGCAGCCCCCCCGGGGTGGGGACCGGGGAGCTGTTTTTT. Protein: CASSPPGVGTGELFF. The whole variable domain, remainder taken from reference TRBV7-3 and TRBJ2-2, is GAGVSQTPSNKVTEKGKYVELRCDPISGHTALYWYRQSLGQGPEFLIYFQGTGAADDSGLPNDRFFAVRPEGSVSTLKIQRTERGDSAVYLCASSPPGVGTGELFFGEGSRLTVL.

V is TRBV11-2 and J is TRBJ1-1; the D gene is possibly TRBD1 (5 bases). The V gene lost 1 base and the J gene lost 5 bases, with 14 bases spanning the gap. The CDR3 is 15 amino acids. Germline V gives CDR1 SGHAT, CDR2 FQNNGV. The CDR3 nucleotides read TGTGCCAGCAGCTTAGGTGGGGCGAGTTGGACTGAAGCTTTCTTT. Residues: CASSLGGASWTEAFF.

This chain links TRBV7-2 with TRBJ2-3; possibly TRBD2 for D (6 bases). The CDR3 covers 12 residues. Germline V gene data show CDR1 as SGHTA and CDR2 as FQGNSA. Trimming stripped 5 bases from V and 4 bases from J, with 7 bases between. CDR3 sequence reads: CASSRLADTQYF. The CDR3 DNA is TGTGCCAGCAGCCGACTAGCAGATACGCAGTATTTT. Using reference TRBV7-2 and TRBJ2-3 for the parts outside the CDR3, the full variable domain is GAGVSQSPSNKVTEKGKDVELRCDPISGHTALYWYRQSLGQGLEFLIYFQGNSAPDKSGLPSDRFSAERTGGSVSTLTIQRTQQEDSAVYLCASSRLADTQYFGPGTRLTVL.

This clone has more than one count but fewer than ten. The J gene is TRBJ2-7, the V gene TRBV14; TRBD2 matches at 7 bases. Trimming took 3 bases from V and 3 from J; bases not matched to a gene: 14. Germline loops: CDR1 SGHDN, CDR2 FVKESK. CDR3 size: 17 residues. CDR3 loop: CASSHGGGFNRHYEQYF. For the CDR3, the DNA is TGTGCCAGCAGCCATGGGGGAGGGTTCAATCGGCACTACGAGCAGTACTTC. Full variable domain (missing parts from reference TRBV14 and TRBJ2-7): EAGVTQFPSHSVIEKGQTVTLRCDPISGHDNLYWYRRVMGKEIKFLLHFVKESKQDESGMPNNRFLAERTGGTYSTLKVQPAELEDSGVYFCASSHGGGFNRHYEQYFGPGTRLTVT.

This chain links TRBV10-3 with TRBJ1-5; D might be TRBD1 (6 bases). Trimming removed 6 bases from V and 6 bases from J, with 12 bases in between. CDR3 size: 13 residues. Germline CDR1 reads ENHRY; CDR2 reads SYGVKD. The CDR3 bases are TGTGCCATCAGCGACAGGTTGGGTCAGCCCCAGCATTTT. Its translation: CAISDRLGQPQHF.

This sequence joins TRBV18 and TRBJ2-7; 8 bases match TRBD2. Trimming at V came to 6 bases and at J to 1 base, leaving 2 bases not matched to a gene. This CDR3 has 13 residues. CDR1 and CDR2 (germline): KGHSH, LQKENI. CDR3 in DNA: TGTGCCAGCTCCCGGGGGGGGTCCTACGAGCAGTACTTC. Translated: CASSRGGSYEQYF.

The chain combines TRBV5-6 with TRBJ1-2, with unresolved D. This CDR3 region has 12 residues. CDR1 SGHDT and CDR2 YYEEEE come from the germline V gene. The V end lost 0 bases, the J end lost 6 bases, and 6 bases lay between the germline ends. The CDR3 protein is CASSLGPDGYTF. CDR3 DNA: TGTGCCAGCAGCTTGGGTCCGGATGGCTACACCTTC.

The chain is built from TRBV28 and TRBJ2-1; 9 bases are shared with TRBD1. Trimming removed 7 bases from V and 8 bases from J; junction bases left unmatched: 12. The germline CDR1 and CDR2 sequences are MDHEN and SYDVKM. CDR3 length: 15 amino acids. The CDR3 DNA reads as TGTGCCAGCATCAGGGGGGGACAGGGTGCGGATGAGCAGTTCTTC. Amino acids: CASIRGGQGADEQFF.

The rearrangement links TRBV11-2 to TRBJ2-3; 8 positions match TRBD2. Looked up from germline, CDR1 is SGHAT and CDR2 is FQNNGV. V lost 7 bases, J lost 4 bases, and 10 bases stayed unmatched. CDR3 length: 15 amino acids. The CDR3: CASTPGGGPPDTQYF. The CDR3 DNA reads TGTGCCAGCACCCCGGGCGGGGGGCCCCCAGATACGCAGTATTTT.

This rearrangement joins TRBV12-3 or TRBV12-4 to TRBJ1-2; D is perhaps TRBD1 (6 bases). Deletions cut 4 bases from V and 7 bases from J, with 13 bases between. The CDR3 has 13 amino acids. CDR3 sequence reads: CASSSVGGGGYTF. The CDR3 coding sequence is TGTGCCAGCAGTTCTGTGGGAGGGGGTGGCTACACCTTC.

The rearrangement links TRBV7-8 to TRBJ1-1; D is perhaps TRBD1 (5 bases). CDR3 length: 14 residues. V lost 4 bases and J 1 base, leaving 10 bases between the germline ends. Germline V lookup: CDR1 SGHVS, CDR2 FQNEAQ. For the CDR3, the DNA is TGTGCCAGCAGCTGGGGAACAGGGAACACTGAAGCTTTCTTT. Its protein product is CASSWGTGNTEAFF.

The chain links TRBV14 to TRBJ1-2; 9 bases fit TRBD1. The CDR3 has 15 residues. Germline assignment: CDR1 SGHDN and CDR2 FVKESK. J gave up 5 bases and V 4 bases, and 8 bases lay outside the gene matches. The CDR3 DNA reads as TGTGCCAGCAGCCCGGGACAGGGTAATCTATATGGCTACACCTTC. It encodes CASSPGQGNLYGYTF.

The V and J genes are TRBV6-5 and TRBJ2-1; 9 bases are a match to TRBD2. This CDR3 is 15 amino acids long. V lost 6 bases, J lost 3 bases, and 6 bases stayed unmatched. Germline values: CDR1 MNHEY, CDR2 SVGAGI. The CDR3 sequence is CASRTGLAHYNEQFF. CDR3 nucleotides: TGTGCCAGCAGGACCGGACTAGCGCACTACAATGAGCAGTTCTTC.

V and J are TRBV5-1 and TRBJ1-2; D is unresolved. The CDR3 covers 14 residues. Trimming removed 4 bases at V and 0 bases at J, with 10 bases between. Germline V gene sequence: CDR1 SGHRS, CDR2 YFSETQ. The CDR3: CASSPTSANYGYTF. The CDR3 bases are TGCGCCAGCAGCCCGACATCAGCTAACTATGGCTACACCTTC.

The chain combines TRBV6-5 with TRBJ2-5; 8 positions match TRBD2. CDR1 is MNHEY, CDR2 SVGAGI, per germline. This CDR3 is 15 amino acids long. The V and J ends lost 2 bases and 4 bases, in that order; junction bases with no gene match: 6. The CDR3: CASSYGGRPGETQYF. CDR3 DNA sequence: TGTGCCAGCAGTTACGGCGGGAGGCCGGGAGAGACCCAGTACTTC.

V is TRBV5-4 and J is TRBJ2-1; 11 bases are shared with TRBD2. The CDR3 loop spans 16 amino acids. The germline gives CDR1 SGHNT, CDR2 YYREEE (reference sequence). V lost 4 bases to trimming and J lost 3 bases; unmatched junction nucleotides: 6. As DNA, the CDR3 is TGTGCCAGCAGCCCGGGGACTAGCGGAGGCTACAATGAGCAGTTCTTC. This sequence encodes CASSPGTSGGYNEQFF.